Sequencing of this TCR beta chain was carried out in a study of cytomegalovirus exposure and HLA in healthy donors. Turning to the study itself: The study placed 80% to 90% of its approximately 400 genotyped donors in the Caucasian-associated ancestry cluster. Overall study results and limits: In terms of immune exposure information, only CMV serostatus was available. For cytomegalovirus status, the classifier reportedly gave diagnoses with high specificity and sensitivity.

The PCR had 60 Vbeta and 13 Jbeta primers. Here immunoSEQ multiplex PCR was the method, and the copy in TCRdb shows in-frame clones only, minus some. The data show a few hundred thousand clones, 80% seen once. As for this clone: The antigen is not known.

Germline CDR1 reads SGHTA; CDR2 reads FQGNSA. V was trimmed by 2 bases and J by 8 bases, leaving 16 bases between them. The CDR3 is 15 amino acids. The chain carries TRBV7-2 and TRBJ2-1, with D perhaps TRBD2 (5 bases). This TCR was recovered from a girl aged 2 to 10 in good health and CMV-seronegative. The sample taken for sequencing was PBMCs. CDR3 DNA: TGTGCCAGCAGCTTATCGAACGGGAAGTTCCATGAGCAGTTCTTC. This codes for CASSLSNGKFHEQFF.